This entry lists 8 T cell receptor beta chains sequenced from one sample in a study of long-term antiretroviral therapy in people with HIV. The libraries were made with immunoSEQ v3.0 at survey level. Only in-frame clones appear in the TCRdb table, and some are missing; sequencing was by immunoSEQ multiplex PCR. Of about 33,000 clones listed, about 80% are singletons. This specimen was unsorted PBMCs, taken 2 years after starting antiretroviral therapy. All receptors derive from a woman aged 50 to 60 with HIV.

This clone appeared a few times. The genes are TRBV30 and TRBJ2-6; 9 bases align to TRBD1. The germline V gene has CDR1 GTSNPN and CDR2 SVGIG (reference sequence). J gave up 0 bases and V 5 bases, and 8 bases lay outside the gene matches. This CDR3 comprises 17 residues. The CDR3 nucleotides are TGTGCCTGGGAAAGACAGGGGGTTTTCTCTGGGGCCAACGTCCTGACTTTC. Amino acids: CAWERQGVFSGANVLTF. The full variable domain, in which reference TRBV30 and TRBJ2-6 provide the parts outside the CDR3, is SQTIHQWPATLVQPVGSPLSLECTVEGTSNPNLYWYRQAAGRGLQLLFYSVGIGQISSEVPQNLSASRPQDRQFILSSKKLLLSDSGFYLCAWERQGVFSGANVLTFGAGSRLTVL.

V usage is TRBV18 and J usage is TRBJ1-4; D possibly corresponds to TRBD1 (5 bases). Between the trimmed V and J ends, which lost 3 bases and 3 bases, there was a span of 17 bases. This CDR3 contains 17 residues. The germline V gene encodes CDR1 KGHSH and CDR2 LQKENI. CDR3 loop: CASSPSGKGTSNEKLFF. The DNA of the CDR3 is TGTGCCAGCTCACCCTCAGGGAAGGGAACATCTAATGAAAAACTGTTTTTT.

The chain has TRBV19 and TRBJ2-2, with 8 bases fitting TRBD2. J lost 5 bases, V lost 2 bases, and 10 bases had no gene match. Germline assignment: CDR1 LNHDA and CDR2 SQIVND (reference sequence). This CDR3 has 17 amino acids. Here the CDR3 reads CASSINPGLVLTGELFF. CDR3 DNA: TGTGCCAGTAGTATAAATCCGGGACTAGTTTTAACCGGGGAGCTGTTTTTT.

CDR3 sequence (DNA): TGCGCCAGCAGCCAATCAACGAGGCAAGAGACCCAGTACTTC. Its translation is CASSQSTRQETQYF. V and J are TRBV4-1 and TRBJ2-5; D is unclear. The CDR3 is made up of 14 amino acids. The germline gives CDR1 MGHRA, CDR2 YSYEKL. Trimming stripped 2 bases from V and 2 bases from J, with 9 bases between.

The rearrangement joins TRBV7-2 to TRBJ1-2; TRBD1 matches 8 bases. The CDR3 runs to 14 residues. Germline V CDR1 and CDR2: SGHTA, FQGNSA. The ends lost 3 bases at V and 3 bases at J; junction bases unmatched: 3. The CDR3 is CASSFQGADYGYTF. CDR3 bases: TGTGCCAGCAGCTTCCAGGGGGCGGACTATGGCTACACCTTC. The full variable domain, with the rest looked up from reference TRBV7-2 and TRBJ1-2, is GAGVSQSPSNKVTEKGKDVELRCDPISGHTALYWYRQSLGQGLEFLIYFQGNSAPDKSGLPSDRFSAERTGGSVSTLTIQRTQQEDSAVYLCASSFQGADYGYTFGSGTRLTVV.

This clone came up a few times. This chain uses TRBV19 with TRBJ1-5, with 9 positions matching TRBD1. The CDR3 has 15 residues. The V gene's germline CDR1 is LNHDA and CDR2 SQIVND (reference sequence). Trimming at V came to 5 bases and at J to 7 bases, leaving 9 bases not matched to a gene. The CDR3 DNA is TGTGCCAGTAGTGACGCCGGGACAGGGAGCCAGCCCCAGCATTTT. Its protein is CASSDAGTGSQPQHF.

This chain joins TRBV18 and TRBJ2-1, with 8 bases fitting TRBD1. CDR3 size: 15 residues. CDR1 is KGHSH, CDR2 LQKENI, per germline. Trimming cost V 4 bases and J 2 bases; bases outside gene matches: 4. The CDR3 region is CASSHTGGPYNEQFF. In DNA, the CDR3 is TGTGCCAGCTCACATACAGGGGGTCCCTACAATGAGCAGTTCTTC.

The V call is TRBV30, the J call TRBJ1-5; D gene uncertain. V dropped 3 bases and J dropped 5 bases, with 17 bases sitting between them. Germline assignment: CDR1 GTSNPN and CDR2 SVGIG (reference sequence). This CDR3 region has 15 residues. The CDR3 protein is CAWSHGTAIHQPQHF. Written as DNA, the CDR3 is TGTGCCTGGAGCCATGGCACAGCTATACATCAGCCCCAGCATTTT.